A selection of T cell receptor beta chains follows, all from one sample in a study of glioma-infiltrating T cells after dendritic cell vaccination. Libraries were prepared by immunoSEQ multiplex PCR; TCRdb keeps only in-frame clonotypes and omits some of them. The sample holds about 91,000 clones, 75% to 90% seen once. Specimen: blood, collected after dendritic cell vaccination. The receptors were gathered from a human donor with glioblastoma. Both conserved end residues are part of each CDR3. D genes are given only for firm matches. Some rows mark clone size as missing; the rest say once, few, many or name a class of expanded clone.

NA,NA,TRBJ1-3,TRBV7-3,CASSLRHRSTGHSGNTIYF,TGTGCCAGCAGCTTAAGGCATCGAAGTACAGGGCACTCTGGAAACACCATATATTTT
NA,TRBD1,TRBJ2-5,TRBV7-9,CASSLYRDRYMETQYF,TGTGCCAGCAGCTTGTACCGGGACAGGTACATGGAGACCCAGTACTTC
NA,TRBD1,TRBJ1-4,TRBV6-1,CASSETGGSGEKLFF,TGTGCCAGCAGTGAGACAGGGGGCTCAGGAGAAAAACTGTTTTTT
NA,TRBD1,TRBJ1-2,TRBV5-8,CASSRDRGQLGYGYTF,TGTGCCAGCAGCCGGGACAGGGGCCAGCTGGGCTATGGCTACACCTTC
NA,TRBD1,TRBJ2-5,TRBV4-2,CASSQDGTGQETQYF,TGTGCCAGCAGCCAAGATGGGACAGGGCAAGAGACCCAGTACTTC
NA,NA,TRBJ2-1,TRBV6-1,CASSDRFRNEQFF,TGTGCCAGCAGTGACAGGTTTCGTAATGAGCAGTTCTTC
NA,NA,TRBJ1-2,TRBV5-8,CASSPRSYGYTF,TGTGCCAGCAGCCCACGTAGCTATGGCTACACCTTC
NA,NA,TRBJ1-1,TRBV6-4,CASSVQSNTEAFF,TGTGCCAGCAGTGTTCAGTCGAACACTGAAGCTTTCTTT
NA,NA,TRBJ1-5,TRBV19,CASSIVPGDQPQHF,TGTGCCAGTAGTATAGTTCCTGGAGATCAGCCCCAGCATTTT
NA,TRBD1,TRBJ2-7,TRBV13,CASSSGTGLMSFGYEQYF,TGTGCCAGCAGCTCCGGGACAGGGTTAATGTCATTTGGCTACGAGCAGTACTTC
few,NA,TRBJ1-2,TRBV10-3,CAIRQGTTEGYTF,TGTGCCATCAGGCAGGGAACTACGGAGGGCTACACCTTC
many,TRBD1,TRBJ1-2,TRBV6-6,CASSRGTGTIGYTF,TGTGCCAGCAGCCGAGGGACAGGGACTATTGGCTACACCTTC